This T cell receptor beta chain was sequenced for a study of T cells in Graves' hyperthyroidism and ophthalmopathy. The PBMCs had their origin in 10 ml of fresh peripheral blood. Germline CDR1 SGHRS, CDR2 YFSETQ. The length of the CDR3 is 14 residues. V shed 0 bases and J shed 3 bases, with 8 bases lying between them. RNA transcripts served as the template for amplifying TCR beta CDR3 regions. Researchers ran a first-round RT-PCR on the TCR CDR3 using the HTBI primer set. TCRdb independently ran MiXCR on the multiplex PCR reads; one entry per CDR3 protein. The table includes roughly 360,000 distinct CDR3 sequences, approximately 12% detected once.

V gene TRBV5-1 combines with J gene TRBJ2-3; D is ambiguous. This sequence originates from a man aged 30-40 years with Graves' hyperthyroidism that later progressed to Graves' ophthalmopathy. The sequenced sample was blood. The CDR3 coding sequence is TGCGCCAGCAGCTTGGGGAGTTGGACAGATACGCAGTATTTT. Translation gives CASSLGSWTDTQYF.